This TCR beta chain appears in the sequencing data of a study of blood T cell repertoires in COVID-19. The wider study: Samples representing acute and convalescent COVID-19 were sourced from the United States, Italy and Spain. PBMCs, B-cell-depleted T cells, or T cells were the source of the cDNA or gDNA that made up the material.

Remarks on this clone: The identical CDR3 is also encoded by other nucleotide sequences in the sample.

Original analysis: Estimated nucleated cell counts came from reference gene primer amplification. The method was immunoSEQ multiplex PCR; TCRdb's version includes in-frame clones alone and lacks a portion of them. V and J calls and clone size are as listed in that table; D and trimming were resolved from the DNA. The sample records just under 90,000 clones, around 72% being singletons. The CDR3 is made up of 14 amino acids. Trimming cost V 3 bases and J 0 bases, with 6 bases left between them. CDR1 and CDR2 from the germline V gene are MDHEN and SYDVKM. Sequencing used peripheral blood. The TCR originated in a woman aged 80 or older with acute or convalescent COVID-19. The rearrangement uses TRBV28 and TRBJ1-5; tentative D call: TRBD1 (5 bases). In DNA, the CDR3 is TGTGCCAGCAGTTTGGGGGGTAGCAATCAGCCCCAGCATTTT. Protein: CASSLGGSNQPQHF. Supplemented by reference TRBV28 and TRBJ1-5, the full variable domain reads DVKVTQSSRYLVKRTGEKVFLECVQDMDHENMFWYRQDPGLGLRLIYFSYDVKMKEKGDIPEGYSVSREKKERFSLILESASTNQTSMYLCASSLGGSNQPQHFGDGTRLSIL.